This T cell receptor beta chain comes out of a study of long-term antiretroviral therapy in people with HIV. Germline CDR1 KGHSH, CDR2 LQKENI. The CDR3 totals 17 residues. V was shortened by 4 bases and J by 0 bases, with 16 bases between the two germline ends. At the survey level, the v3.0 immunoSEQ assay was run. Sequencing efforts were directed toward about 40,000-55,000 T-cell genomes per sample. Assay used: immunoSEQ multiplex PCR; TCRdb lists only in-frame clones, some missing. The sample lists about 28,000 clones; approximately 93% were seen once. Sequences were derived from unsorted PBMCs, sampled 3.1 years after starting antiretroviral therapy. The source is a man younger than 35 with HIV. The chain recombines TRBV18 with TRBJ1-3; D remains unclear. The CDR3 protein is CASSLADGRDSGNTIYF. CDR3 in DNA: TGTGCCAGCTCACTAGCGGATGGACGAGACTCTGGAAACACCATATATTTT.